This TCR beta chain was observed in a study of cytomegalovirus exposure and HLA in healthy donors. The study's findings and limits: Excluded: some indistinguishable V segments such as TRBV6-2 and TRBV6-3. There were reportedly fewer N-insertions in an Asian-associated ancestry cluster than the roughly 670-donor mean, in a later analysis.

This donor's record omits CMV serostatus. PCR amplification relied on 60 Vbeta primers (plus 13 Jbeta primers). Assay used: immunoSEQ multiplex PCR; TCRdb lists only in-frame clones, some missing. This table holds approximately 100,000 clones, under 75% found once. The CDR3 is 13 residues long. Germline-derived CDR1 and CDR2 are MNHEY and SVGAGI. V shed 5 bases, J shed 7 bases, and the junction held 7 bases outside the gene matches. With respect to this clone: Antigen specificity is unknown.

This sequence was found in a human donor in good health. This chain uses TRBV6-5 with TRBJ1-2, with TRBD1 matching 7 bases. The specimen sequenced was PBMCs. The DNA for the CDR3 is TGTGCCAGCAGTCGACAGGGAAGGGTTGGCTACACCTTC. Protein product: CASSRQGRVGYTF.